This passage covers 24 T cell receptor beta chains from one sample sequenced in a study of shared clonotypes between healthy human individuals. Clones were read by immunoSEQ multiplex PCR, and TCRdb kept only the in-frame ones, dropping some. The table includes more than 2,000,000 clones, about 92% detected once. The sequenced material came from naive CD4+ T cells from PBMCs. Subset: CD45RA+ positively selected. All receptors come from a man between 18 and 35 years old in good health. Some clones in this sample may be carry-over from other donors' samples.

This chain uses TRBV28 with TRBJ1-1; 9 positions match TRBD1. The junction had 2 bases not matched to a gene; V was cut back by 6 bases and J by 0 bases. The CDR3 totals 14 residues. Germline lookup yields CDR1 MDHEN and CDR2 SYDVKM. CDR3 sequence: CASRNRGLNTEAFF. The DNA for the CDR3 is TGTGCCAGCAGGAACAGGGGGCTGAACACTGAAGCTTTCTTT.

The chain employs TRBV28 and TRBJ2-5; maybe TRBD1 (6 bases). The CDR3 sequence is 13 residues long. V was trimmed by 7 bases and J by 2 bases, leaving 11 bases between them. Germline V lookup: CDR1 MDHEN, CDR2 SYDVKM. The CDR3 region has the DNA TGTGCCAGCACCGCGGACAGTCAAGAGACCCAGTACTTC. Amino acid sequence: CASTADSQETQYF. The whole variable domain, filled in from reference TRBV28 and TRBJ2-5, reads DVKVTQSSRYLVKRTGEKVFLECVQDMDHENMFWYRQDPGLGLRLIYFSYDVKMKEKGDIPEGYSVSREKKERFSLILESASTNQTSMYLCASTADSQETQYFGPGTRLLVL.

As DNA, the CDR3 is TGTGCCAGCAGTTTGATCGGACAGGGTTTGAACACTGAAGCTTTCTTT. Its translation: CASSLIGQGLNTEAFF. The chain has TRBV28 and TRBJ1-1; TRBD1 aligns across 8 bases. The CDR3 is 16 residues long. V gave up 3 bases and J gave up 0 bases; unmatched junction bases: 6. CDR1 MDHEN and CDR2 SYDVKM come from the germline V gene. The entire variable domain, with the rest obtained from reference TRBV28 and TRBJ1-1, is as follows: DVKVTQSSRYLVKRTGEKVFLECVQDMDHENMFWYRQDPGLGLRLIYFSYDVKMKEKGDIPEGYSVSREKKERFSLILESASTNQTSMYLCASSLIGQGLNTEAFFGQGTRLTVV.

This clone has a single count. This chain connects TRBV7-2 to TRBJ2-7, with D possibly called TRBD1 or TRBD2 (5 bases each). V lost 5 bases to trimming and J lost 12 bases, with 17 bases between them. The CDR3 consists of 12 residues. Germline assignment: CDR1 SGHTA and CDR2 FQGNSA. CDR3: CASSGQRGLLYF. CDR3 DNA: TGTGCCAGCAGCGGCCAACGGGGCTTACTGTACTTC. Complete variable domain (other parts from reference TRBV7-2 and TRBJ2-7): GAGVSQSPSNKVTEKGKDVELRCDPISGHTALYWYRQSLGQGLEFLIYFQGNSAPDKSGLPSDRFSAERTGGSVSTLTIQRTQQEDSAVYLCASSGQRGLLYFGPGTRLTVT.

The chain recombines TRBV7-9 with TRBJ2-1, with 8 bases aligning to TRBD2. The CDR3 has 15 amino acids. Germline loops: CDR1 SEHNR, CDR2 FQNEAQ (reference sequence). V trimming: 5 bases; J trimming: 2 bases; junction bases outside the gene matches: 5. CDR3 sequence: CASSISGSTYNEQFF. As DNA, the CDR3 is TGTGCCAGCAGCATCAGCGGGAGTACCTACAATGAGCAGTTCTTC.

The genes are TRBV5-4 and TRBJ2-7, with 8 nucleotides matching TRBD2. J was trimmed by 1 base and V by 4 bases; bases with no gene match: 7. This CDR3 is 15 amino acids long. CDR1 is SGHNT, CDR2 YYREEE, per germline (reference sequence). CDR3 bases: TGTGCCAGCAGCAAGAAGACTAGCGCGTCCTACGAGCAGTACTTC. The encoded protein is CASSKKTSASYEQYF.

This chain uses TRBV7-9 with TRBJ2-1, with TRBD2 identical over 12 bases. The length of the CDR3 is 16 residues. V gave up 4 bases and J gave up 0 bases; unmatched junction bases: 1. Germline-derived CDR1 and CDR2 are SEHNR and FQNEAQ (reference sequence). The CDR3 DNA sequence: TGTGCCAGCAGCTCGACTAGCGGGAGCTCCTACAATGAGCAGTTCTTC. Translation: CASSSTSGSSYNEQFF.

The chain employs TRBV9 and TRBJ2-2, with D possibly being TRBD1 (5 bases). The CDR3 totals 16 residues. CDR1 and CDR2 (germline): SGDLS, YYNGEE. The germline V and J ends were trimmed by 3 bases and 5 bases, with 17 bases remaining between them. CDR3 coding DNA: TGTGCCAGCAGCGCATTACGGACAAGCACAACCGGGGAGCTGTTTTTT. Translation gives CASSALRTSTTGELFF.

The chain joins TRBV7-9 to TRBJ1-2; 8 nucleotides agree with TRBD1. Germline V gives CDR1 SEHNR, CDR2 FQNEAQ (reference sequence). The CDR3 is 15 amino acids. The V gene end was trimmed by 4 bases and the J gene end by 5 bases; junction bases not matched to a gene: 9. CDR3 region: CASSSPKTGVYGYTF. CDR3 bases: TGTGCCAGCAGCTCCCCGAAGACAGGGGTATATGGCTACACCTTC. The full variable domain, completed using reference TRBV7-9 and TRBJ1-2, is DTGVSQNPRHKITKRGQNVTFRCDPISEHNRLYWYRQTLGQGPEFLTYFQNEAQLEKSRLLSDRFSAERPKGSFSTLEIQRTEQGDSAMYLCASSSPKTGVYGYTFGSGTRLTVV.

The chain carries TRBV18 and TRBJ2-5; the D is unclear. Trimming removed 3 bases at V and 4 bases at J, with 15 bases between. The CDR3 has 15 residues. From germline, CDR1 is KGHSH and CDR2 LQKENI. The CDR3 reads CASSPLPTGGETQYF. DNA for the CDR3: TGTGCCAGCTCACCGCTTCCGACGGGTGGAGAGACCCAGTACTTC. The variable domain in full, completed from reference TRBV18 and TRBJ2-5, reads NAGVMQNPRHLVRRRGQEARLRCSPMKGHSHVYWYRQLPEEGLKFMVYLQKENIIDESGMPKERFSAEFPKEGPSILRIQQVVRGDSAAYFCASSPLPTGGETQYFGPGTRLLVL.

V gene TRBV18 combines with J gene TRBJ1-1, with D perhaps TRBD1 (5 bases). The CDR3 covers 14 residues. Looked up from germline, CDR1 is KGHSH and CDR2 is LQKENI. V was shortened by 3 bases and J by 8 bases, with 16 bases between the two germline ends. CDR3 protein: CASSPLDSGFEAFF. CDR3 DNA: TGTGCCAGCTCACCCTTAGACTCAGGGTTCGAAGCTTTCTTT.

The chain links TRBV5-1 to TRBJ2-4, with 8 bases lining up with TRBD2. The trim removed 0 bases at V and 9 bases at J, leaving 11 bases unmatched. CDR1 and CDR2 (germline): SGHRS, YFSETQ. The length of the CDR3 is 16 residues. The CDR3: CASSLVSSGAGGIQYF. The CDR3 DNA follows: TGCGCCAGCAGCTTGGTCTCCTCCGGTGCGGGGGGCATTCAGTACTTC.

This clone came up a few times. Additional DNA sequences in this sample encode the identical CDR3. The CDR3 DNA reads as TGTGCCAGCAGCTTAGGGGGTGGCGAGCAGTACTTC. It encodes CASSLGGGEQYF. This sequence joins TRBV5-4 and TRBJ2-7; TRBD1 is a possible D gene (6 bases). The CDR3 totals 12 residues. V lost 2 bases and J 6 bases, leaving 9 bases between the germline ends. Germline lookup yields CDR1 SGHNT and CDR2 YYREEE (reference sequence).

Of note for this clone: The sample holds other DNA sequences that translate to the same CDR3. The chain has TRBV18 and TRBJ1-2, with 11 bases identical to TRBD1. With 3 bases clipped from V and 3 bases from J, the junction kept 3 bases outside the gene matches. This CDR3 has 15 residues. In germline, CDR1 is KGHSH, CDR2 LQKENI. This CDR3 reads CASSPGQGAYYGYTF. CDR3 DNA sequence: TGTGCCAGCTCACCTGGACAGGGGGCGTACTATGGCTACACCTTC.

CDR3 region: CASSYSGPRGSEKLFF. The CDR3, as DNA: TGTGCCAGCAGTTACTCTGGGCCCAGGGGTAGTGAAAAACTGTTTTTT. The genes are TRBV6-5 and TRBJ1-4; D perhaps matches TRBD1 (6 bases). The V gene's germline CDR1 is MNHEY and CDR2 SVGAGI. The V end was cut by 0 bases, the J end by 7 bases, with 15 bases between. The CDR3 is made up of 16 amino acids.

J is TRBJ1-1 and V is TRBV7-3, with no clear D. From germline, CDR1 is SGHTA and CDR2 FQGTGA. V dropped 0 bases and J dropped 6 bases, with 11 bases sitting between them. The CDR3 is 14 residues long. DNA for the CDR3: TGTGCCAGCAGCTTAACATCGCACAGCCCTGAAGCTTTCTTT. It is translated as CASSLTSHSPEAFF. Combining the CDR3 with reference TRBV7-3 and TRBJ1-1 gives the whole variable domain GAGVSQTPSNKVTEKGKYVELRCDPISGHTALYWYRQSLGQGPEFLIYFQGTGAADDSGLPNDRFFAVRPEGSVSTLKIQRTERGDSAVYLCASSLTSHSPEAFFGQGTRLTVV.

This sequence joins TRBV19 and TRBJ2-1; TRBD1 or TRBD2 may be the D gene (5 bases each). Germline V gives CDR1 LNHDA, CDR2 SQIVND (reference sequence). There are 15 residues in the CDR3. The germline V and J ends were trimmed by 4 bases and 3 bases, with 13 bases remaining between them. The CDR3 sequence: CASSTWDAYYNEQFF. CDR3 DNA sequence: TGTGCCAGTAGTACTTGGGACGCTTACTACAATGAGCAGTTCTTC.

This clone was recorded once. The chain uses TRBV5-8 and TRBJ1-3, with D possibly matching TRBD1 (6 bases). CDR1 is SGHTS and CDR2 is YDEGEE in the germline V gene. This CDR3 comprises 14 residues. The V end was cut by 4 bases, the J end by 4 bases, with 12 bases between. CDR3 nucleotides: TGTGCCAGCAGCCAGAGGACAGTCGGAAACACCATATATTTT. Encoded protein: CASSQRTVGNTIYF.

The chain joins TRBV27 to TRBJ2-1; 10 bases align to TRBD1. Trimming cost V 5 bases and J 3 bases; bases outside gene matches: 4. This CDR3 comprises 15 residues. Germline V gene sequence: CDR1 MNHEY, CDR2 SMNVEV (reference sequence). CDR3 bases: TGTGCCAGCAGTAACCGGGACAGGGGCTACAATGAGCAGTTCTTC. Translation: CASSNRDRGYNEQFF.

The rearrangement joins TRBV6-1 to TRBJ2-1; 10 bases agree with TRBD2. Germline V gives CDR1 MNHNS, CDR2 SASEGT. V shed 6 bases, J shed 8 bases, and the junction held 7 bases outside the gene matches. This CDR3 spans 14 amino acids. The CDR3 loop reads CASRSGTSVYEQFF. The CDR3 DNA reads TGTGCCAGCAGGTCCGGGACTAGCGTATATGAGCAGTTCTTC.

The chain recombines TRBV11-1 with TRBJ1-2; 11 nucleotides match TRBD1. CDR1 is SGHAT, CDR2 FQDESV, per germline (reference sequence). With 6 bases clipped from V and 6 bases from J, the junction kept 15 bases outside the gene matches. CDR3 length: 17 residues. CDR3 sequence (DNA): TGTGCCAGCAGACTTCGGACAGGGGGCGCCCCTTTCGATGGCTACACCTTC. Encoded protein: CASRLRTGGAPFDGYTF.

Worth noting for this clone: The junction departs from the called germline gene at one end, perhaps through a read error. CDR3 amino acids: CASSLAGTSTGELFF. DNA of the CDR3: TGTGCCAGCAGCCTAGCTGGGACTAGCACCGGGGAGCTGTTTTTT. The chain joins TRBV7-9 to TRBJ2-2, with 8 bases fitting TRBD2. Germline V gene data show CDR1 as SEHNR and CDR2 as FQNEAQ (reference sequence). The CDR3 runs to 15 residues.

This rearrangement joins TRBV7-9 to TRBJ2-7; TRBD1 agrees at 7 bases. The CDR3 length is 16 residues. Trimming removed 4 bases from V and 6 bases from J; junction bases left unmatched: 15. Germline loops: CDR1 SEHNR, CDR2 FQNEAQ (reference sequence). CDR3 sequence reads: CASSSSGIWTGAEQYF. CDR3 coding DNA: TGTGCCAGCAGCTCAAGCGGTATTTGGACAGGTGCCGAGCAGTACTTC.

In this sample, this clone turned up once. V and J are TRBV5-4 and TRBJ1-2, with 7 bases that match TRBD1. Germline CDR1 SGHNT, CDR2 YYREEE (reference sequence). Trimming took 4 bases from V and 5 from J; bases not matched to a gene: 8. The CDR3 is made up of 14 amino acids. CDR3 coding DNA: TGTGCCAGCAGCCCCCCCGGGACAGCTTATGGCTACACCTTC. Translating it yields CASSPPGTAYGYTF. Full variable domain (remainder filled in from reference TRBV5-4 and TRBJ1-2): ETGVTQSPTHLIKTRGQQVTLRCSSQSGHNTVSWYQQALGQGPQFIFQYYREEENGRGNFPPRFSGLQFPNYSSELNVNALELDDSALYLCASSPPGTAYGYTFGSGTRLTVV.